This T cell receptor (beta chain) was observed in a study of cytomegalovirus exposure and HLA in healthy donors. About the study: Of 300 to 500 genotyped donors, 70% to 85% clustered with self-reported Caucasian donors.

PCR used 60 Vbeta primers and 13 Jbeta primers. Clones were read by immunoSEQ multiplex PCR, and TCRdb kept only the in-frame ones, dropping some. The data hold 150,000 or so clones, with over 60% observed a single time. Germline CDR1 reads SGHTA; CDR2 reads FQGNSA. The CDR3 has 15 residues. This sequence joins TRBV7-2 and TRBJ2-5; D is undetermined. The tail of the sequence fits TRBJ2-7 better, so the J call may be wrong. Sequencing input: PBMCs. This receptor was identified in a woman in her late teens or twenties in good health and CMV-seronegative. CDR3 region: CASSLGRVTSYEQYF. The CDR3 DNA reads as TGTGCCAGCAGCTTAGGTCGGGTGACTTCCTACGAGCAGTACTTC.